Below, one T cell receptor (beta chain) is given with its context. As yet, its antigen is unknown. These data belong to a study of OX40 agonist ivuxolimab in advanced cancers. In the study overall: Patients received ivuxolimab, an agonistic anti-OX40 (CD134) antibody. Findings of the study overall: Compared with CD4+, CD8+ T cells on average had more expanded clones. In a subset of nonresponders, normalized T-cell clonal expansion was also low.

Libraries were prepared by immunoSEQ multiplex PCR; TCRdb keeps only in-frame clonotypes and omits some of them. This sample has 18,000 or so clones; just under 75% occur once, and the top ten carry about 24%. The V gene lost 8 bases and the J gene lost 4 bases, with 12 bases spanning the gap. CDR1 SGDLS and CDR2 YYNGEE come from the germline V gene. There are 13 residues in the CDR3. Patients with autoimmune history or systemic immunosuppression were excluded. The J gene is TRBJ2-2, the V gene TRBV9; D is unresolved. Material: CD4+ or CD8+ T cells sorted from blood, obtained in a trial of the OX40 agonist ivuxolimab. This clonotype was obtained from an adult with an advanced solid tumor such as melanoma, head and neck, liver or kidney cancer. The CDR3 DNA follows: TGTGCCAGTGAAGGGCGGAGCACCGGGGAGCTGTTTTTT. It codes for CASEGRSTGELFF.